The sequence of this T cell receptor beta chain was determined in a study of blood T cell repertoires in COVID-19. Study at large: Acute and convalescent COVID-19 specimens originated in the United States, Italy and Spain. Sources were T cells, B-cell-depleted T cells, or PBMCs; the material itself was cDNA or gDNA.

Trimming left V 1 base short and J 7 bases short, with 7 bases between. This CDR3 has 12 residues. Germline V gives CDR1 SEHNR, CDR2 FQNEAQ (reference sequence). The authors' processing: Nucleated cell number was recorded as an estimate derived from reference gene primer amplification. Measured with immunoSEQ multiplex PCR; TCRdb has only the in-frame clones, and not every one. D and trimming were read from the DNA, whereas the V and J calls and clone size are those reported in that table. The table shows 55,000 to 80,000 clones, with 80% to 95% occurring only once. This receptor was identified in a human donor in a cohort sampled during active COVID-19. The rearrangement joins TRBV7-9 to TRBJ1-2; the D is unclear. The sequenced sample was peripheral blood. The CDR3 protein is CASSLGEAGYTF. DNA of the CDR3: TGTGCCAGCAGCTTAGGCGAAGCTGGCTACACCTTC.